The clone carrying this T cell receptor (beta chain) was detected only once. In the original analysis: Nucleated cell number was recorded as an estimate derived from reference gene primer amplification. TCRdb's copy holds only in-frame clones and misses some; the assay was immunoSEQ multiplex PCR. V and J calls and clone size are given by that table; D and trimming were obtained from the DNA. Here the sample spans around 39,000 clones, 90% being singletons. Germline lookup yields CDR1 DFQATT and CDR2 SNEGSKA (reference sequence). Trimming took 5 bases from V and 9 from J; bases not matched to a gene: 6. CDR3 length: 11 amino acids. The data are from a study of blood T cell repertoires in COVID-19. Study-wide background: The United States, Italy and Spain were the sources of the acute and convalescent COVID-19 samples. PBMCs, B-cell-depleted T cells, or T cells were the source of the cDNA or gDNA that made up the material.

The sequence came from a man between 65 and 80 years old with acute or convalescent COVID-19. The chain joins TRBV20-1 to TRBJ1-2; 7 nucleotides match TRBD1. The sample was peripheral blood. In nucleotides, the CDR3 is TGCAGTGCTCCCCGGACAGGCCGCTACACCTTC. This translates into CSAPRTGRYTF.